This T cell receptor beta chain comes out of a study of cytomegalovirus exposure and HLA in healthy donors. Points from the study as a whole: As was reported, the classifier diagnosed cytomegalovirus status with high specificity and sensitivity. Reportedly, a later analysis found an Asian-associated ancestry cluster had fewer N-insertions than the approximately 640-donor mean.

Regarding this clone: What it binds is unknown.

The primer mix had 60 Vbeta and 13 Jbeta primers. Only in-frame clones appear in the TCRdb table, and some are missing; sequencing was by immunoSEQ multiplex PCR. The profile shows about 140,000 clones, 9.4% of them singletons. Among the donors, all were healthy bone marrow donors. The source is a male donor in good health and CMV-seronegative. The specimen sequenced was PBMCs.

CDR3 DNA: TGTGCCAGCTCAAGAACGGGACAGGGGGCTTACGAGCAGTACTTC. Translating it yields CASSRTGQGAYEQYF. V gene TRBV18 combines with J gene TRBJ2-7; 12 bases match TRBD1. Trimming cost V 5 bases and J 4 bases; bases outside gene matches: 6. Looked up from germline, CDR1 is KGHSH and CDR2 is LQKENI. This CDR3 has 15 amino acids.